Following are 2 T cell receptor beta chains from one sample sequenced in a study of blood T cell repertoires in COVID-19. This table comes from immunoSEQ multiplex PCR, and its TCRdb copy is limited to in-frame clones, with some not included. Of fewer than 20,000 clones listed, approximately 80% are singletons. Sample: peripheral blood. The receptors were gathered from a woman aged 70 to 79 with active COVID-19.

This rearrangement joins TRBV6-2 or TRBV6-3 to TRBJ1-1; 9 positions match TRBD1. The junction had 8 bases not matched to a gene; V was cut back by 4 bases and J by 8 bases. CDR1 is MNHEY and CDR2 is SVGEGT in the germline V gene. This CDR3 is built from 14 residues. The CDR3 loop reads CASSSTGGSSEAFF. The CDR3 region has the DNA TGTGCCAGCAGTTCCACAGGGGGCAGCTCAGAAGCTTTCTTT.

The rearrangement joins TRBV27 to TRBJ1-4; D possibly corresponds to TRBD1 (6 bases). This CDR3 region has 15 residues. Germline CDR1 is MNHEY and CDR2 is SMNVEV (reference sequence). With 0 bases removed from V and 11 bases from J, the gap between germline ends came to 16 bases. Here the CDR3 DNA reads TGTGCCAGCAGTTTATCGGCAGCTCGGGGGGCTAAACTGTTTTTT. This gives the protein CASSLSAARGAKLFF. Full variable domain (rest looked up from reference TRBV27 and TRBJ1-4): EAQVTQNPRYLITVTGKKLTVTCSQNMNHEYMSWYRQDPGLGLRQIYYSMNVEVTDKGDVPEGYKVSRKEKRNFPLILESPSPNQTSLYFCASSLSAARGAKLFFGSGTQLSVL.